These 27 T cell receptor beta chains share one sample of origin, sequenced in a study of cytomegalovirus exposure and HLA in healthy donors (TCRdb year 2017). Libraries were prepared through the immunoSEQ multiplex PCR assay. For the multiplex PCR, a mixture combining 60 forward primers for TCR Vbeta segments and 13 reverse primers for TCR Jbeta segments was used. The table comes from immuneACCESS by way of TCRdb, which keeps in-frame sequences with V and J called. Part of the clones is missing from these tables; in studies checked, under half for an unresolved V gene and the rest for unknown reasons. The table for this sample lists about 130,000 clones. The ten top clones hold 2% of the sample. Source material: PBMCs. All receptors come from a woman aged 55-70 years in good health and CMV-seronegative.

The chain uses TRBV30 and TRBJ2-5, with D possibly matching TRBD1 (5 bases). Trimming took 2 bases from V and 7 from J, leaving 11 bases between them. CDR3 size: 12 residues. From germline, CDR1 is GTSNPN and CDR2 SVGIG (reference sequence). CDR3 sequence reads: CAWSHAGRTQYF. The CDR3 DNA is TGTGCCTGGAGTCATGCAGGGCGGACCCAGTACTTC.

The gene calls are TRBV7-9 and TRBJ2-5; tentatively, D is TRBD2 (6 bases). CDR3 length: 15 residues. Germline CDR1 reads SEHNR; CDR2 reads FQNEAQ (reference sequence). Trimming took 6 bases from V and 4 from J, leaving 18 bases between them. The CDR3 region has the DNA TGTGCCAGCAGTTCACAGGATGGTAGCGGAGAGACCCAGTACTTC. Translation: CASSSQDGSGETQYF.

The rearrangement uses TRBV28 and TRBJ1-1; 8 nucleotides line up with TRBD1. With V trimmed by 6 bases and J by 1 base, 7 bases remained unmatched. From germline, CDR1 is MDHEN and CDR2 SYDVKM. The CDR3 loop spans 15 amino acids. CDR3 nucleotide sequence: TGTGCCAGCAGGTCCGGACAGGGCACGAACACTGAAGCTTTCTTT. Protein: CASRSGQGTNTEAFF.

The V call is TRBV4-1, the J call TRBJ2-2; 9 bases are a match to TRBD2. CDR1 and CDR2 (germline): MGHRA, YSYEKL. The CDR3 totals 16 residues. The V gene end was trimmed by 0 bases and the J gene end by 8 bases; junction bases not matched to a gene: 7. CDR3 amino acids: CASSQDLVAGAGELFF. The CDR3, as DNA: TGCGCCAGCAGCCAAGATCTAGTAGCGGGAGCTGGGGAGCTGTTTTTT.

The V gene is TRBV19, the J gene TRBJ1-4; TRBD1 agrees at 9 bases. The ends lost 5 bases at V and 8 bases at J; junction bases unmatched: 9. The germline gives CDR1 LNHDA, CDR2 SQIVND (reference sequence). CDR3 length: 15 residues. This chain's CDR3 is CASSSGQGRGEKLFF. The CDR3 nucleotides read TGTGCCAGTAGTTCCGGACAGGGGAGAGGAGAAAAACTGTTTTTT.

This rearrangement joins TRBV11-2 to TRBJ2-5; 8 bases map to TRBD1. Germline lookup yields CDR1 SGHAT and CDR2 FQNNGV. Trimming took 3 bases from V and 2 from J; bases not matched to a gene: 8. The CDR3 extends over 16 amino acids. CDR3 protein: CASSLLQGGPQETQYF. The CDR3 DNA reads as TGTGCCAGCAGCTTGTTACAGGGGGGACCGCAAGAGACCCAGTACTTC. Filled out from reference TRBV11-2 and TRBJ2-5, the complete variable domain reads EAGVAQSPRYKIIEKRQSVAFWCNPISGHATLYWYQQILGQGPKLLIQFQNNGVVDDSQLPKDRFSAERLKGVDSTLKIQPAKLEDSAVYLCASSLLQGGPQETQYFGPGTRLLVL.

V is TRBV2 and J is TRBJ1-2; TRBD1 aligns across 10 bases. The CDR3 extends over 13 amino acids. The germline gives CDR1 SNHLY, CDR2 FYNNEI. With 4 bases clipped from V and 8 bases from J, the junction kept 4 bases outside the gene matches. In nucleotides, the CDR3 is TGTGCCAGCAGTGGACAGGGGGCAGAAGGCTACACCTTC. Translation gives CASSGQGAEGYTF.

This chain links TRBV5-1 with TRBJ2-7, with 14 bases identical to TRBD2. The CDR3 spans 18 residues. Germline V gene sequence: CDR1 SGHRS, CDR2 YFSETQ. V gave up 3 bases and J gave up 7 bases; unmatched junction bases: 15. CDR3 loop: CASSWRRLAGGTSGEQYF. The CDR3 nucleotides are TGCGCCAGCAGCTGGCGGCGACTAGCGGGAGGGACTAGTGGTGAGCAGTACTTC.

This chain connects TRBV28 to TRBJ2-2; possible D gene TRBD2, 6 bases. This CDR3 spans 14 amino acids. V was clipped by 6 bases and J by 5 bases, with 13 bases between them. CDR1 is MDHEN, CDR2 SYDVKM, per germline. CDR3 amino acids: CASRAGRRTGELFF. CDR3 nucleotide sequence: TGTGCCAGCAGGGCAGGGAGGAGGACCGGGGAGCTGTTTTTT.

V gene TRBV28 combines with J gene TRBJ2-7; the D gene is possibly TRBD2 (7 bases). CDR3 size: 15 residues. Germline assignment: CDR1 MDHEN and CDR2 SYDVKM. The ends were cut back, 2 bases at V and 5 bases at J, with 16 bases in the middle. The CDR3 region is CASSLGWGGANEQYF. CDR3 sequence (DNA): TGTGCCAGCAGTTTAGGTTGGGGGGGGGCCAACGAGCAGTACTTC.

V usage is TRBV6-6 and J usage is TRBJ2-1, with 9 bases that match TRBD2. Germline loops: CDR1 MNHNY, CDR2 SVGAGI (reference sequence). This CDR3 is built from 16 residues. V shed 4 bases and J 6 bases; nucleotides not matched to a gene: 10. The CDR3, as DNA: TGTGCCAGCAGTTCCCGTGGCGGGAGGGTAAGCAATGAGCAGTTCTTC. This codes for CASSSRGGRVSNEQFF.

J is TRBJ1-4 and V is TRBV19; D unresolved. The CDR3 has 14 amino acids. CDR1 and CDR2 from the germline V gene are LNHDA and SQIVND (reference sequence). V was cut by 6 bases and J by 1 base, with 9 bases left in between. CDR3 bases: TGTGCCAGTAGGCGCGGGCGAACTAATGAAAAACTGTTTTTT. Translating gives CASRRGRTNEKLFF.

Here the CDR3 DNA reads TGTGCCAGCAGTTTAGGTTGGTCGGTGAACACTGAAGCTTTCTTT. Translation gives CASSLGWSVNTEAFF. The chain is built from TRBV27 and TRBJ1-1; D ambiguous. This CDR3 comprises 15 residues. Germline-derived CDR1 and CDR2 are MNHEY and SMNVEV (reference sequence). V shed 2 bases and J shed 0 bases, with 10 bases lying between them.

This rearrangement joins TRBV6-1 to TRBJ1-6, with 8 bases lining up with TRBD1. Germline CDR1 MNHNS, CDR2 SASEGT. There are 13 residues in the CDR3. The V gene end was trimmed by 8 bases and the J gene end by 3 bases; junction bases not matched to a gene: 0. The CDR3 loop reads CASGTGYNSPLHF. CDR3 DNA: TGTGCCAGCGGGACAGGCTATAATTCACCCCTCCACTTT.

The V and J genes are TRBV6-4 and TRBJ2-1; D gene uncertain. The germline gives CDR1 MRHNA, CDR2 SNTAGT. This CDR3 is 12 amino acids long. Trimming pared 2 bases from V and 7 bases from J, leaving 6 bases between. The CDR3: CASSDMRNEQFF. DNA for the CDR3: TGTGCCAGCAGTGACATGAGGAATGAGCAGTTCTTC.

V gene TRBV5-1 combines with J gene TRBJ1-4; 8 positions agree with TRBD1. The CDR3 is 15 residues long. V gave up 0 bases and J gave up 10 bases; unmatched junction bases: 8. CDR1 and CDR2 from the germline V gene are SGHRS and YFSETQ. DNA of the CDR3: TGCGCCAGCAGCTTGGCCGTCGCTGGACAGGGAAAACTGTTTTTT. Protein product: CASSLAVAGQGKLFF.

The V call is TRBV4-2, the J call TRBJ1-2, with D possibly TRBD1 on 6 matching bases. V was pared by 3 bases and J by 3 bases, with 11 bases between. From germline, CDR1 is LGHNA and CDR2 YNFKEQ. The CDR3 is made up of 14 amino acids. CDR3 amino acids: CASSHWNRDYGYTF. DNA of the CDR3: TGTGCCAGCAGCCATTGGAACAGGGACTATGGCTACACCTTC.

The chain recombines TRBV19 with TRBJ1-1; 10 bases are a match to TRBD1. Germline loops: CDR1 LNHDA, CDR2 SQIVND (reference sequence). The CDR3 extends over 13 amino acids. Trimming cost V 3 bases and J 11 bases; bases outside gene matches: 6. DNA for the CDR3: TGTGCCAGTAGTATGGGACAGGGGACGGGGGCTTTCTTT. Residues: CASSMGQGTGAFF.

The rearrangement joins TRBV28 to TRBJ2-7; D unresolved. V was shortened by 3 bases and J by 2 bases, with 11 bases between the two germline ends. The V gene's germline CDR1 is MDHEN and CDR2 SYDVKM. This CDR3 comprises 14 residues. The CDR3 coding sequence is TGTGCCAGCAGTTTTCGACACTTGGCCTACGAGCAGTACTTC. As protein: CASSFRHLAYEQYF. Full variable domain (outside the CDR3, taken from reference TRBV28 and TRBJ2-7): DVKVTQSSRYLVKRTGEKVFLECVQDMDHENMFWYRQDPGLGLRLIYFSYDVKMKEKGDIPEGYSVSREKKERFSLILESASTNQTSMYLCASSFRHLAYEQYFGPGTRLTVT.

J is TRBJ2-3 and V is TRBV27; D is unclear. Per germline, CDR1 MNHEY and CDR2 SMNVEV (reference sequence). Trimming pared 6 bases from V and 0 bases from J, leaving 7 bases between. This CDR3 has 13 residues. The CDR3 sequence is CASSQASTDTQYF. The DNA of the CDR3 is TGTGCCAGCAGCCAGGCCAGCACAGATACGCAGTATTTT.

This sequence joins TRBV29-1 and TRBJ1-2, with unresolved D. The germline CDR1 and CDR2 sequences are SQVTM and ANQGSEA. The CDR3 contains 11 residues. The V end was cut by 4 bases, the J end by 3 bases, with 6 bases between. The CDR3 DNA reads as TGCAGCGTTGGGGGAGACTATGGCTACACCTTC. The encoded protein is CSVGGDYGYTF.

This chain connects TRBV12-5 to TRBJ2-3, with TRBD1 as a possible D gene (6 bases). The CDR3 is 14 amino acids. V lost 6 bases and J lost 1, with 11 bases in between. Germline V gene sequence: CDR1 LGHNT, CDR2 FRNRAP. The CDR3 DNA follows: TGTGCTAGTGGACTCAGGGGAGGCACAGATACGCAGTATTTT. Its translation is CASGLRGGTDTQYF.

The chain joins TRBV5-4 to TRBJ2-7, with D possibly being TRBD1 (5 bases). CDR1 SGHNT and CDR2 YYREEE come from the germline V gene (reference sequence). The CDR3 length is 14 residues. Trimming pared 4 bases from V and 4 bases from J, leaving 15 bases between. This chain's CDR3 is CASSTFSKGYEQYF. The DNA for the CDR3 is TGTGCCAGCAGCACCTTTAGTAAGGGGTACGAGCAGTACTTC. Drawing the rest from reference TRBV5-4 and TRBJ2-7, the complete variable domain is ETGVTQSPTHLIKTRGQQVTLRCSSQSGHNTVSWYQQALGQGPQFIFQYYREEENGRGNFPPRFSGLQFPNYSSELNVNALELDDSALYLCASSTFSKGYEQYFGPGTRLTVT.

The chain carries TRBV6-1 and TRBJ2-1, with D maybe TRBD2 (6 bases). This CDR3 region has 15 residues. The V end was cut by 2 bases, the J end by 4 bases, with 12 bases between. The germline CDR1 and CDR2 sequences are MNHNS and SASEGT. CDR3 in amino acids: CASSETGLAYNEQFF. CDR3 bases: TGTGCCAGCAGTGAAACGGGGCTAGCGTACAATGAGCAGTTCTTC.

Note on this clone: Other DNA sequences in the same sample also yield this CDR3. The chain employs TRBV10-1 and TRBJ2-5, with 14 bases identical to TRBD2. This CDR3 comprises 16 residues. Per germline, CDR1 WNHNN and CDR2 SYGVQD (reference sequence). V lost 2 bases to trimming and J lost 1 base; unmatched junction nucleotides: 0. CDR3 loop: CASSEGLAGGQETQYF. In DNA, the CDR3 is TGCGCCAGCAGTGAGGGACTAGCGGGAGGCCAAGAGACCCAGTACTTC.

The chain couples TRBV6-1 to TRBJ2-7, with TRBD1 as a possible D gene (6 bases). This CDR3 comprises 14 residues. V lost 7 bases to trimming and J lost 2 bases, with 15 bases between them. Germline V gene data show CDR1 as MNHNS and CDR2 as SASEGT. The CDR3 coding sequence is TGTGCCAGCATAAGACAGGATTCGCCCTACGAGCAGTACTTC. Its protein is CASIRQDSPYEQYF.

V gene TRBV28 combines with J gene TRBJ1-5; 7 positions match TRBD1. The CDR3 runs 15 residues. Germline CDR1 and CDR2: MDHEN and SYDVKM. The V segment lost 6 bases and the J segment 1 base; nucleotides outside the gene matches: 6. The CDR3 bases are TGTGCCAGCAGCTGGGGACAGAGGAGCAATCAGCCCCAGCATTTT. Residues: CASSWGQRSNQPQHF.